The rows below give T cell receptor beta chains drawn from one sample of a study of Ad26.COV2.S vaccination and SARS-CoV-2 variants. Produced via immunoSEQ multiplex PCR; TCRdb's table is partial and in-frame only. The table lists more than 400,000 clones, roughly 88% of them singletons. This specimen consisted of peripheral blood, obtained in a trial of Ad26.COV2.S vaccine versus placebo. The source is a person aged 18-65 years who received the Ad26.COV2.S COVID-19 vaccine or a placebo. CDR3s include the opening cysteine and the closing phenylalanine or tryptophan. The order of the fields is J gene, clone size, D gene, V gene, CDR3 length, CDR3 protein, CDR3 DNA. A D gene is named only where the DNA matches it firmly. Size values are once, few and many counts, or a class for expanded clones, and some rows have none.

j_call: TRBJ2-2; clone_size: -; d_call: -; v_call: TRBV15; cdr3_length: 17; cdr3_aa: CATNRDLPYENTGELFF; cdr3_nt: TGTGCCACCAACAGAGATCTTCCCTACGAGAACACCGGGGAGCTGTTTTTT
j_call: TRBJ2-3; clone_size: -; d_call: -; v_call: TRBV7-3; cdr3_length: 16; cdr3_aa: CASSLIQAAGTDTQYF; cdr3_nt: TGTGCCAGCAGCTTAATACAGGCAGCAGGGACAGATACGCAGTATTTT
j_call: TRBJ1-4; clone_size: -; d_call: -; v_call: TRBV27; cdr3_length: 15; cdr3_aa: CASSPLRALQEKLFF; cdr3_nt: TGTGCCAGCAGTCCCCTCAGGGCCCTCCAGGAAAAACTGTTTTTT
j_call: TRBJ2-7; clone_size: -; d_call: TRBD1; v_call: TRBV28; cdr3_length: 14; cdr3_aa: CASRSGTGVYEQYF; cdr3_nt: TGTGCCAGCAGATCCGGGACAGGGGTATACGAGCAGTACTTC
j_call: TRBJ1-3; clone_size: -; d_call: -; v_call: TRBV11-3; cdr3_length: 13; cdr3_aa: CASSWSVGNTIYF; cdr3_nt: TGTGCCAGCAGCTGGTCTGTGGGGAACACCATATATTTT
j_call: TRBJ1-1; clone_size: -; d_call: TRBD1; v_call: TRBV2; cdr3_length: 15; cdr3_aa: CASSVDRTMNTEAFF; cdr3_nt: TGTGCCAGCAGTGTGGACAGGACGATGAACACTGAAGCTTTCTTT
j_call: TRBJ1-1; clone_size: -; d_call: -; v_call: TRBV27; cdr3_length: 12; cdr3_aa: CASSLPGGTAFF; cdr3_nt: TGTGCCAGCAGTTTACCGGGGGGCACAGCTTTCTTT
j_call: TRBJ1-2; clone_size: -; d_call: TRBD1; v_call: TRBV5-4; cdr3_length: 12; cdr3_aa: CASSLQGDGYTF; cdr3_nt: TGTGCCAGCAGCTTACAGGGGGATGGCTACACCTTC
j_call: TRBJ2-7; clone_size: -; d_call: -; v_call: TRBV20-1; cdr3_length: 11; cdr3_aa: CRLEAEDEQYF; cdr3_nt: TGCAGACTCGAGGCGGAGGACGAGCAGTACTTC
j_call: TRBJ2-3; clone_size: -; d_call: TRBD2; v_call: TRBV11-1; cdr3_length: 16; cdr3_aa: CASSLRLAGSTDTQYF; cdr3_nt: TGTGCCAGCAGCCTCCGGCTAGCGGGAAGCACAGATACGCAGTATTTT
j_call: TRBJ2-5; clone_size: -; d_call: -; v_call: TRBV11-2; cdr3_length: 17; cdr3_aa: CASSPTPAAAAKETQYF; cdr3_nt: TGTGCCAGCAGCCCAACCCCGGCAGCGGCCGCGAAAGAGACCCAGTACTTC
j_call: TRBJ1-1; clone_size: -; d_call: TRBD1; v_call: TRBV5-1; cdr3_length: 12; cdr3_aa: CASSGGTGEAFF; cdr3_nt: TGCGCCAGCAGCGGGGGGACAGGCGAAGCTTTCTTT
j_call: TRBJ2-5; clone_size: -; d_call: -; v_call: TRBV4-3; cdr3_length: 17; cdr3_aa: CASSLGVPGEVEETQYF; cdr3_nt: TGCGCCAGCAGCCTGGGGGTCCCGGGAGAGGTTGAAGAGACCCAGTACTTC
j_call: TRBJ2-5; clone_size: -; d_call: -; v_call: TRBV28; cdr3_length: 15; cdr3_aa: CASRPWVGEGETQYF; cdr3_nt: TGTGCCAGCAGGCCCTGGGTGGGAGAGGGAGAGACCCAGTACTTC
j_call: TRBJ2-7; clone_size: few; d_call: TRBD1; v_call: TRBV7-9; cdr3_length: 14; cdr3_aa: CASSSGQGLDEQYF; cdr3_nt: TGTGCCAGCAGCTCGGGACAGGGTCTCGACGAGCAGTACTTC
j_call: TRBJ1-5; clone_size: -; d_call: -; v_call: TRBV28; cdr3_length: 12; cdr3_aa: CASGRGDQPQHF; cdr3_nt: TGTGCCAGCGGCCGGGGAGATCAGCCCCAGCATTTT
j_call: TRBJ2-6; clone_size: -; d_call: -; v_call: TRBV29-1; cdr3_length: 12; cdr3_aa: CSGTRGANVLTF; cdr3_nt: TGCAGCGGGACAAGGGGGGCCAACGTCCTGACTTTC
j_call: TRBJ2-5; clone_size: -; d_call: -; v_call: TRBV5-4; cdr3_length: 15; cdr3_aa: CASSLASGWQETQYF; cdr3_nt: TGTGCCAGCAGTCTGGCCTCAGGATGGCAAGAGACCCAGTACTTC
j_call: TRBJ1-1; clone_size: -; d_call: -; v_call: TRBV19; cdr3_length: 15; cdr3_aa: CASNRGLAHSTEAFF; cdr3_nt: TGTGCCAGTAATCGGGGTCTCGCCCACAGCACTGAAGCTTTCTTT
j_call: TRBJ2-7; clone_size: many; d_call: TRBD1; v_call: TRBV18; cdr3_length: 15; cdr3_aa: CASSPGTGLSYEQYF; cdr3_nt: TGTGCCAGCTCACCCGGGACAGGGCTGTCCTACGAGCAGTACTTC
j_call: TRBJ1-4; clone_size: -; d_call: -; v_call: TRBV29-1; cdr3_length: 9; cdr3_aa: CSVDPPRIF; cdr3_nt: TGCAGCGTTGATCCACCCCGGATTTTT
j_call: TRBJ2-3; clone_size: -; d_call: -; v_call: TRBV30; cdr3_length: 14; cdr3_aa: CASGRQDYTDTQYF; cdr3_nt: TGTGCCTCGGGCAGACAGGATTACACAGATACGCAGTATTTT
j_call: TRBJ2-7; clone_size: -; d_call: -; v_call: TRBV12-3/TRBV12-4; cdr3_length: 13; cdr3_aa: CASSFGQGGEQYF; cdr3_nt: TGTGCCAGCAGTTTTGGGCAGGGGGGCGAGCAGTACTTC
j_call: TRBJ2-3; clone_size: -; d_call: -; v_call: TRBV18; cdr3_length: 13; cdr3_aa: CASSPQSTDTQYF; cdr3_nt: TGTGCCAGCTCACCCCAGAGCACAGATACGCAGTATTTT
j_call: TRBJ2-7; clone_size: -; d_call: TRBD1; v_call: TRBV3-1/TRBV3-2; cdr3_length: 13; cdr3_aa: CASSRSQGYEQYF; cdr3_nt: TGTGCCAGCAGCCGATCACAGGGGTACGAGCAGTACTTC
j_call: TRBJ2-3; clone_size: -; d_call: -; v_call: TRBV12-3/TRBV12-4; cdr3_length: 12; cdr3_aa: CASSLFGNTQYF; cdr3_nt: TGTGCCAGCAGTTTATTTGGGAATACGCAGTATTTT
j_call: TRBJ2-2; clone_size: -; d_call: TRBD1; v_call: TRBV19; cdr3_length: 14; cdr3_aa: CASSTGVNTGELFF; cdr3_nt: TGTGCCAGTAGCACAGGGGTGAACACCGGGGAGCTGTTTTTT
j_call: TRBJ2-7; clone_size: -; d_call: TRBD1; v_call: TRBV11-2; cdr3_length: 12; cdr3_aa: CASSSQGNEQYF; cdr3_nt: TGTGCCAGCAGCTCACAGGGGAACGAGCAGTACTTC
j_call: TRBJ2-7; clone_size: -; d_call: -; v_call: TRBV6-1; cdr3_length: 16; cdr3_aa: CASSEELEVRSYEQYF; cdr3_nt: TGTGCCAGCAGTGAAGAACTAGAAGTGAGGTCCTACGAGCAGTACTTC
j_call: TRBJ2-5; clone_size: once; d_call: -; v_call: TRBV5-1; cdr3_length: 16; cdr3_aa: CASSLARASLGETQYF; cdr3_nt: TGCGCCAGCAGCTTGGCACGGGCCTCCCTGGGGGAGACCCAGTACTTC
j_call: TRBJ1-1; clone_size: -; d_call: TRBD1; v_call: TRBV7-8; cdr3_length: 15; cdr3_aa: CASSSWTGVNTEAFF; cdr3_nt: TGTGCCAGCAGCTCTTGGACAGGAGTGAACACTGAAGCTTTCTTT
j_call: TRBJ2-5; clone_size: -; d_call: -; v_call: TRBV27; cdr3_length: 19; cdr3_aa: CASSPRKTGFGGRLETQYF; cdr3_nt: TGTGCCAGCAGTCCCCGAAAGACAGGGTTTGGGGGGAGACTGGAGACCCAGTACTTC
j_call: TRBJ2-5; clone_size: -; d_call: TRBD2; v_call: TRBV6-2/TRBV6-3; cdr3_length: 17; cdr3_aa: CASSYSRTSGSKETQYF; cdr3_nt: TGTGCCAGCAGTTACTCCCGGACTAGCGGTTCTAAAGAGACCCAGTACTTC
j_call: TRBJ1-2; clone_size: -; d_call: -; v_call: TRBV28; cdr3_length: 14; cdr3_aa: CASNQERANYGYTF; cdr3_nt: TGTGCCAGCAACCAGGAGAGAGCTAACTATGGCTACACCTTC
j_call: TRBJ2-3; clone_size: few; d_call: -; v_call: TRBV6-2/TRBV6-3; cdr3_length: 11; cdr3_aa: CASSRGDTQYF; cdr3_nt: TGTGCCAGCAGTAGGGGAGATACGCAGTATTTT
j_call: TRBJ2-1; clone_size: -; d_call: -; v_call: TRBV12-3/TRBV12-4; cdr3_length: 11; cdr3_aa: CASSLQNEQFF; cdr3_nt: TGTGCCAGCAGCCTCCAGAATGAGCAGTTCTTC
j_call: TRBJ1-4; clone_size: -; d_call: TRBD1; v_call: TRBV7-9; cdr3_length: 16; cdr3_aa: CASSLTQGAANEKLFF; cdr3_nt: TGTGCCAGCAGCTTAACACAGGGGGCTGCTAATGAAAAACTGTTTTTT
j_call: TRBJ1-4; clone_size: -; d_call: -; v_call: TRBV28; cdr3_length: 11; cdr3_aa: CASSLREKLFF; cdr3_nt: TGTGCCAGCAGTTTGAGGGAAAAACTGTTTTTT
j_call: TRBJ2-1; clone_size: -; d_call: -; v_call: TRBV11-3; cdr3_length: 16; cdr3_aa: CASSPGTPNTYNEQFF; cdr3_nt: TGTGCCAGCAGCCCCGGAACGCCCAACACCTACAATGAGCAGTTCTTC
j_call: TRBJ2-7; clone_size: -; d_call: -; v_call: TRBV19; cdr3_length: 13; cdr3_aa: CASSLTVSYEQYF; cdr3_nt: TGTGCCAGTAGCCTGACAGTTTCCTACGAGCAGTACTTC
j_call: TRBJ2-1; clone_size: -; d_call: -; v_call: TRBV10-3; cdr3_length: 12; cdr3_aa: CAISEWGNEQFF; cdr3_nt: TGTGCCATCAGTGAGTGGGGAAATGAGCAGTTCTTC
j_call: TRBJ1-5; clone_size: -; d_call: TRBD1; v_call: TRBV7-3; cdr3_length: 16; cdr3_aa: CASSLRDRADYQPQHF; cdr3_nt: TGTGCCAGCAGCTTACGAGACAGGGCAGATTATCAGCCCCAGCATTTT
j_call: TRBJ2-3; clone_size: -; d_call: -; v_call: TRBV28; cdr3_length: 17; cdr3_aa: CASSFPAVVGSTDTQYF; cdr3_nt: TGTGCCAGCAGTTTTCCGGCAGTCGTGGGTTCCACAGATACGCAGTATTTT
j_call: TRBJ2-7; clone_size: -; d_call: -; v_call: TRBV5-4; cdr3_length: 12; cdr3_aa: CASSSDSYEQYF; cdr3_nt: TGTGCCAGCAGCTCGGACAGCTACGAGCAGTACTTC
j_call: TRBJ1-6; clone_size: -; d_call: TRBD1; v_call: TRBV5-4; cdr3_length: 16; cdr3_aa: CASSSHPTGDNSPLHF; cdr3_nt: TGTGCCAGCAGTTCACACCCCACAGGGGATAATTCACCCCTCCACTTT
j_call: TRBJ2-1; clone_size: -; d_call: TRBD2; v_call: TRBV7-9; cdr3_length: 18; cdr3_aa: CASSSVLAGGPGANEQFF; cdr3_nt: TGTGCCAGCAGCTCAGTACTAGCGGGAGGGCCAGGAGCGAATGAGCAGTTCTTC
j_call: TRBJ2-7; clone_size: -; d_call: TRBD1; v_call: TRBV15; cdr3_length: 14; cdr3_aa: CATSIGQGPYEQYF; cdr3_nt: TGTGCCACCAGCATAGGACAGGGGCCATACGAGCAGTACTTC
j_call: TRBJ2-7; clone_size: -; d_call: TRBD2; v_call: TRBV9; cdr3_length: 16; cdr3_aa: CASSVGTSGYSYEQYF; cdr3_nt: TGTGCCAGCAGCGTAGGGACTAGCGGTTACTCCTACGAGCAGTACTTC
j_call: TRBJ2-4; clone_size: -; d_call: TRBD1; v_call: TRBV28; cdr3_length: 16; cdr3_aa: CASSPADRGPGNIQYF; cdr3_nt: TGTGCCAGCAGTCCAGCGGACAGGGGGCCAGGGAACATTCAGTACTTC
j_call: TRBJ2-4; clone_size: -; d_call: -; v_call: TRBV5-1; cdr3_length: 16; cdr3_aa: CASSPGQILAKNIQYF; cdr3_nt: TGCGCCAGCAGCCCGGGACAAATTCTAGCCAAAAACATTCAGTACTTC
j_call: TRBJ2-7; clone_size: -; d_call: -; v_call: TRBV7-2; cdr3_length: 13; cdr3_aa: CASSSILASEQYF; cdr3_nt: TGTGCCAGCAGCTCGATACTAGCAAGCGAGCAGTACTTC
j_call: TRBJ2-5; clone_size: -; d_call: TRBD1; v_call: TRBV11-2; cdr3_length: 16; cdr3_aa: CASSLAYRGQQETQYF; cdr3_nt: TGTGCCAGCAGCTTAGCCTACAGGGGACAACAAGAGACCCAGTACTTC
j_call: TRBJ1-4; clone_size: -; d_call: -; v_call: TRBV7-6; cdr3_length: 15; cdr3_aa: CASTPEIATNEKLFF; cdr3_nt: TGTGCCAGCACCCCGGAGATTGCAACTAATGAAAAACTGTTTTTT